Below are 22 T cell receptor beta chains sequenced from a single sample in a study of T cells expressing NK-cell markers. Reanalyzing the 5' RACE reads, TCRdb keeps one entry per CDR3 protein, without DNA. The sample table includes a few hundred thousand distinct CDR3 sequences. The sample consisted of blood T cells: a sorted CD56 or NKG2C T cell subset, CD4+ or CD8+ T cells, or bulk PBMC T cells (not recorded which). All receptors come from a man aged 18 to 29 in good health.

The rearrangement links TRBV12-3 or TRBV12-4 to TRBJ2-3; TCRdb's assignment of TRBD2 cannot be checked, as there is no DNA. The CDR3 covers 18 residues. The CDR3 loop is CASSPWTSGRAHGDTQYF.

The chain employs TRBV12-3 or TRBV12-4 and TRBJ2-2. This CDR3 contains 13 residues. CDR3 amino acids: CACRGLEAGELFF.

The chain combines TRBV20-1 with TRBJ2-1; TCRdb reports TRBD2, a call that lacks DNA to check it against. Germline V gene lookup returns CDR1 DFQATT and CDR2 SNEGSKA (reference sequence). This CDR3 contains 13 residues. The CDR3: CSARKLARNEQFF.

This chain uses TRBV7-9 with TRBJ2-1; TCRdb's D call of TRBD1 is untestable without DNA. This CDR3 has 15 amino acids. Germline V gives CDR1 SEHNR, CDR2 FQNEAQ (reference sequence). This CDR3 is CASRATGLSYNEQFF.

The chain couples TRBV15 to TRBJ2-7; TCRdb's D call of TRBD1 is untestable without DNA. CDR3 length: 17 amino acids. CDR1 and CDR2 (germline): LNHNV, YYDKDF (reference sequence). The CDR3 loop reads CATSRARQPSSSYEQYF.

This chain connects TRBV29-1 to TRBJ2-2. CDR1 is SQVTM and CDR2 is ANQGSEA in the germline V gene. The CDR3 covers 12 residues. The CDR3 region is CSVDSNTGELFF.

The chain employs TRBV12-3 or TRBV12-4 and TRBJ1-2; TCRdb returns TRBD1, unconfirmable since there is no DNA. The CDR3 is 14 residues long. CDR3 sequence: CASSPPGTEDGYTF.

This chain joins TRBV6-5 and TRBJ2-3. The CDR3 contains 14 residues. The germline CDR1 and CDR2 sequences are MNHEY and SVGAGI. The CDR3 sequence: CASSYSEGMNTQYF.

V is TRBV5-6 and J is TRBJ2-7; with no DNA, the TCRdb D assignment of TRBD1 cannot be verified. Per germline, CDR1 SGHDT and CDR2 YYEEEE. The CDR3 runs to 14 residues. The chain's CDR3 is CASSLRGQGYEQYF.

V is TRBV5-5 and J is TRBJ2-3; TCRdb names TRBD2, which stays unverified in the absence of DNA. This CDR3 contains 15 residues. CDR1 is SGHKS, CDR2 YYEKEE, per germline (reference sequence). This CDR3 reads CASSFSPRDPDTQYF.

The rearrangement joins TRBV7-2 to TRBJ2-7; TCRdb outputs TRBD2, but without DNA this stays unchecked. CDR3 length: 15 amino acids. The germline V gene encodes CDR1 SGHTA and CDR2 FQGNSA. The CDR3: CASSLEGLASYEQYF.

The rearrangement links TRBV15 to TRBJ2-1; TCRdb's assignment of TRBD2 cannot be checked, as there is no DNA. The CDR3 contains 15 residues. Germline-derived CDR1 and CDR2 are LNHNV and YYDKDF (reference sequence). CDR3 residues: CATSSGPDYNNEQFF.

V gene TRBV20-1 combines with J gene TRBJ2-2. Germline lookup yields CDR1 DFQATT and CDR2 SNEGSKA (reference sequence). This CDR3 region has 12 residues. The CDR3: CSAITPPGELFF.

This sequence joins TRBV29-1 and TRBJ2-5; as DNA is missing, the TRBD1 call by TCRdb cannot be tested. The CDR3 length is 15 residues. Germline V gives CDR1 SQVTM, CDR2 ANQGSEA. Here the CDR3 reads CSVEHAPLGQETQYF.

The rearrangement joins TRBV12-3 or TRBV12-4 to TRBJ2-5; the TCRdb call, TRBD1, lacks DNA for checking. The CDR3 has 16 residues. CDR3 region: CASSLGRGQVIETQYF.

The chain links TRBV7-2 to TRBJ1-1. The CDR3 spans 13 residues. Germline V gene sequence: CDR1 SGHTA, CDR2 FQGNSA. CDR3: CASSPHSSAEAFF.

CDR3 region: CSVSGRNNYGYTF. The chain uses TRBV29-1 and TRBJ1-2; TCRdb names TRBD1, which stays unverified in the absence of DNA. The V gene's germline CDR1 is SQVTM and CDR2 ANQGSEA. The CDR3 is made up of 13 amino acids.

The CDR3 reads CASSPLSNMNTEAFF. The J gene is TRBJ1-1, the V gene TRBV7-9; absent DNA, TCRdb's TRBD1 call cannot be checked. Germline CDR1 is SEHNR and CDR2 is FQNEAQ (reference sequence). This CDR3 has 15 amino acids. Full variable domain (rest looked up from reference TRBV7-9 and TRBJ1-1): DTGVSQNPRHKITKRGQNVTFRCDPISEHNRLYWYRQTLGQGPEFLTYFQNEAQLEKSRLLSDRFSAERPKGSFSTLEIQRTEQGDSAMYLCASSPLSNMNTEAFFGQGTRLTVV.

This sequence joins TRBV20-1 and TRBJ2-1; with no DNA, the TCRdb D assignment of TRBD2 cannot be verified. The CDR3 is 15 amino acids. Germline V gene lookup returns CDR1 DFQATT and CDR2 SNEGSKA (reference sequence). The CDR3 sequence: CSASIWDYSSNEQFF.

The rearrangement links TRBV21-1 to TRBJ2-3; TCRdb indicates TRBD1, and absent DNA this call remains unverified. TRBV21-1 is a known pseudogene. The CDR3 is made up of 16 amino acids. CDR3 sequence: CASSIAGTGDTDTQYF.

The genes are TRBV7-9 and TRBJ2-2; the D gene TCRdb calls, TRBD1, cannot be checked with no DNA. CDR1 is SEHNR, CDR2 FQNEAQ, per germline (reference sequence). The CDR3 length is 17 residues. The CDR3 is CASSSLSVRTNTGELFF.

The chain uses TRBV6-2 or TRBV6-3 and TRBJ1-2; TCRdb's D gene call, TRBD1, goes unchecked for lack of DNA. The length of the CDR3 is 14 residues. Germline assignment: CDR1 MNHEY and CDR2 SVGEGT. CDR3 protein: CATSPLPVSYGYTF.